This T cell receptor (beta chain) derives from a study of CD8+CD57+ T cells in acquired aplastic anemia. Trimming took 7 bases from V and 0 from J, leaving 14 bases between them. Germline CDR1 SQVTM, CDR2 ANQGSEA. The CDR3 runs 14 residues. CDR3 and TCR beta VDJ profiling relied on genomic DNA as the template. TCRdb processed the reads anew with MiXCR; each CDR3 protein has one entry. The table has about 170,000 distinct CDR3 sequences, roughly 40% seen once. The chain recombines TRBV29-1 with TRBJ2-3, with D unresolved. The source material was sorted CD4+, CD8+, or CD8+CD57+ T cells (not recorded which) from PBMCs. The source is a human donor in good health. CDR3 protein: CSAPDGLSTDTQYF. The CDR3 DNA sequence: TGCAGCGCTCCGGACGGTTTAAGCACAGATACGCAGTATTTT.